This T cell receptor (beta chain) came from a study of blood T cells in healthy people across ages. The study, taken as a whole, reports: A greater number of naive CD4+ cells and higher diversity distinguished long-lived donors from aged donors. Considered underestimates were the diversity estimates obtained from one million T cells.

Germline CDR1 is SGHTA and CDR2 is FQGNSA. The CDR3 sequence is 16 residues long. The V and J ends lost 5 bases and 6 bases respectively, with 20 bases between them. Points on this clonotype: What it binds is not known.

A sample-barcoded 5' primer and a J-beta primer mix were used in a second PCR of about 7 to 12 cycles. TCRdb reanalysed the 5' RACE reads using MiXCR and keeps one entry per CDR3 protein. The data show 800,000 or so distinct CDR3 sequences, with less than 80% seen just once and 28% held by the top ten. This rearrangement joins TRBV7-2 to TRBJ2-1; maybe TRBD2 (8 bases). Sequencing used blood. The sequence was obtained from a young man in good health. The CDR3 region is CASSVRGQRGTNEQFF. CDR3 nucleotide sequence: TGTGCCAGCAGCGTTAGGGGGCAGCGGGGGACCAATGAGCAGTTCTTC. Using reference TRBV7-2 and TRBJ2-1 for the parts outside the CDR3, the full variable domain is GAGVSQSPSNKVTEKGKDVELRCDPISGHTALYWYRQSLGQGLEFLIYFQGNSAPDKSGLPSDRFSAERTGGSVSTLTIQRTQQEDSAVYLCASSVRGQRGTNEQFFGPGTRLTVL.